This TCR beta chain was sequenced in a study of blood T cell repertoires in COVID-19. The overall study: Specimens from acute and convalescent COVID-19 originated in the United States, Italy and Spain. T cells, B-cell-depleted T cells, or PBMCs supplied cDNA or gDNA.

Losses at the gene ends were 6 bases for V and 2 bases for J; bases not matched to a gene: 14. The CDR3 runs 17 residues. Germline V lookup: CDR1 SQVTM, CDR2 ANQGSEA. Participants' own reports of clinical history determined their cohort assignment. Study processing details: Scientists estimated how many nucleated cells there were by amplifying reference gene primers. Repertoires were generated with immunoSEQ multiplex PCR, while TCRdb's copy carries only in-frame clones and drops some. That table supplies the V and J calls and clone size; D and trimming were determined from the DNA. The sample yields hundreds of thousands of clones, about 88% seen once.

This chain uses TRBV29-1 with TRBJ1-5; 9 bases agree with TRBD1. Sequenced input: PBMCs or T cells enriched from blood (not recorded which). The clonotype was recovered from a woman aged 45-59 years who had recovered from COVID-19. CDR3 in DNA: TGCAGCGTCCACAGTCCCGGGACAGGGATTTGCAATCAGCCCCAGCATTTT. Translated, it gives CSVHSPGTGICNQPQHF.